A single sample is the source of the 13 T cell receptor beta chains below, sequenced in a study of glioma-infiltrating T cells. Using RNA template, CDR3s of TCR alpha and beta were amplified with iRepertoire arm-PCR. TCRdb re-derived calls from the multiplex PCR reads in MiXCR, one entry per CDR3 protein. The table lists more than 100,000 distinct CDR3 sequences, 29% of them singletons. Sequencing was performed on glioma tissue, nonneoplastic brain tissue, or PBMCs (not recorded which). All receptors derive from a human donor with low-grade glioma or glioblastoma, undergoing nonglioma brain surgery, or in good health (not recorded which).

Turning to this clonotype: A single base separates this from a much larger clone, so it may be a read error. This chain links TRBV6-5 with TRBJ2-7; D is undetermined. CDR3 length equals 15 residues. Germline CDR1 is MNHEY and CDR2 is SVGAGI. The CDR3 loop is CGSTTEGLGSYEQYF. The CDR3 region has the DNA TGTGGCAGCACCACCGAAGGCCTAGGCTCCTACGAGCAGTACTTC.

The CDR3 region is CASSLPGHCGYTF. DNA for the CDR3: TGTGCCAGCAGTTTGCCCGGGCACTGTGGCTACACCTTC. The J gene is TRBJ1-2, the V gene TRBV28; no clear D gene. The CDR3 runs 13 residues. Deletions cut 3 bases from V and 7 bases from J, with 12 bases between. Per the germline V gene, CDR1 is MDHEN and CDR2 is SYDVKM.

This clonotype showed up many times. The CDR3 region is CASTTSPLGGYTF. The CDR3 nucleotides are TGTGCCAGCACTACCAGCCCTCTGGGAGGCTACACCTTC. The chain joins TRBV28 to TRBJ1-2, with unresolved D. CDR1 and CDR2 from the germline V gene are MDHEN and SYDVKM. The CDR3 length is 13 residues. V lost 7 bases to trimming and J lost 8 bases, with 17 bases between them.

As for this clonotype: This may be a read error, as it is one base from a much larger clone. The gene calls are TRBV6-2 or TRBV6-3 and TRBJ2-7; no clear D gene. CDR1 and CDR2 from the germline V gene are MNHEY and SVGEGT. This CDR3 is 16 amino acids long. V was pared by 6 bases and J by 7 bases, with 25 bases between. CDR3 residues: CASRPYGRADTTEQYF. CDR3 bases: TGTGCCAGCAGGCCATATGGACGGGCGGATACTACGGAGCAGTACTTC.

In its sample, this clonotype was seen a few times. The chain links TRBV14 to TRBJ1-3, with 7 bases that match TRBD1. The CDR3 length is 16 residues. Germline V gene lookup returns CDR1 SGHDN and CDR2 FVKESK. Trimming cost V 0 bases and J 2 bases; bases outside gene matches: 4. The CDR3 DNA is TGTGCCAGCAGCCAAGACGGACAGGCAACTGGAAACACCATATATTTT. This translates into CASSQDGQATGNTIYF.

This clonotype appeared a few times. Just one base apart from a much larger clone, this may be a read error. The chain recombines TRBV4-3 with TRBJ2-3; TRBD1 agrees at 7 bases. The V segment lost 0 bases and the J segment 6 bases; nucleotides outside the gene matches: 12. The CDR3 loop spans 17 amino acids. Germline V gene data show CDR1 as LGHNA and CDR2 as YSLEER. The CDR3, as DNA: TGCGCCAGCAGCCAAGAGACGGAGAGGGGGCGGCGGGATACGCAGTATTTT. Protein: CASSQETERGRRDTQYF.

The chain combines TRBV7-9 with TRBJ1-4; D is undetermined. V lost 2 bases, J lost 3 bases, and 7 bases lay in between. The germline CDR1 and CDR2 sequences are SEHNR and FQNEAQ (reference sequence). The CDR3 totals 14 residues. The CDR3 DNA sequence: TGTGCCAGCAGCTTACGGAAGCCTAATGAAAAACTGTTTTTT. Its protein product is CASSLRKPNEKLFF.

To note about this clonotype: A read error may explain this, as a much larger clone is one base away. The chain's CDR3 is CASRQGQSTEAFF. The CDR3 DNA follows: TGTGCCAGCAGGCAGGGACAGAGCACTGAAGCTTTCTTT. The chain recombines TRBV6-2 or TRBV6-3 with TRBJ1-1; 7 positions agree with TRBD1. CDR3 length: 13 amino acids. V was pared by 6 bases and J by 4 bases, with 5 bases of the junction left unmatched. Germline V gives CDR1 MNHEY, CDR2 SVGEGT.

This clonotype was seen ten or more times. This rearrangement joins TRBV27 to TRBJ2-1; 9 nucleotides line up with TRBD1. Trimming cost V 4 bases and J 14 bases; bases outside gene matches: 12. From germline, CDR1 is MNHEY and CDR2 SMNVEV (reference sequence). This CDR3 region has 14 residues. CDR3 DNA sequence: TGTGCCAGCAGTTCAGTCACAGGGGGCGGGCGAGAGTTCTTC. Protein sequence: CASSSVTGGGREFF.

The V and J genes are TRBV7-9 and TRBJ2-4; 12 bases fit TRBD2. The CDR3 runs to 14 residues. V shed 5 bases and J 8 bases; nucleotides not matched to a gene: 4. The germline gives CDR1 SEHNR, CDR2 FQNEAQ (reference sequence). As DNA, the CDR3 is TGTGCCAGCAGCCCACTAGCGGGGGGCGACATTCAGTACTTC. It is translated as CASSPLAGGDIQYF.

This clonotype was detected many times. The chain joins TRBV27 to TRBJ1-2; weak D call: TRBD1 (6 bases). Germline CDR1 MNHEY, CDR2 SMNVEV (reference sequence). V lost 6 bases to trimming and J lost 0 bases, with 17 bases between them. The CDR3 totals 16 residues. CDR3 sequence (DNA): TGTGCCAGCAGGAGTTACCCCGACAGGACTAACTATGGCTACACCTTC. Residues: CASRSYPDRTNYGYTF.

This clonotype was detected only a few times. A read error may account for a junction end that differs from germline. The V gene is TRBV6-2 or TRBV6-3, the J gene TRBJ1-5, with TRBD1 matching 7 bases. The V gene's germline CDR1 is MNHEY and CDR2 SVGEGT. This CDR3 spans 15 amino acids. CDR3: CASSDPGQINQPQNF. The CDR3, as DNA: TGTGCCAGCAGTGACCCGGGACAGATAAATCAGCCCCAGAATTTT.

This clonotype was recorded a few times. The rearrangement joins TRBV2 to TRBJ2-3; TRBD1 might be the D (6 bases). Per the germline V gene, CDR1 is SNHLY and CDR2 is FYNNEI. The ends were cut back, 6 bases at V and 3 bases at J, with 16 bases in the middle. The CDR3 totals 15 residues. Here the CDR3 DNA reads TGTGCCAGCAGCTTGGACAGCCTTAAGACAGATACGCAGTATTTT. Its protein product is CASSLDSLKTDTQYF. The full variable domain, its missing parts supplied by reference TRBV2 and TRBJ2-3, is EPEVTQTPSHQVTQMGQEVILRCVPISNHLYFYWYRQILGQKVEFLVSFYNNEISEKSEIFDDQFSVERPDGSNFTLKIRSTKLEDSAMYFCASSLDSLKTDTQYFGPGTRLTVL.